In this sample, the clone carrying this T cell receptor (beta chain) turned up a few times. Germline V gene sequence: CDR1 LGHNT, CDR2 FRNRAP. The CDR3 contains 18 residues. J was trimmed by 0 bases and V by 1 base; bases with no gene match: 7. In the authors' workflow: Amplified reference gene primers provided the basis for estimating nucleated cell counts. Only in-frame clones appear in the TCRdb table, and some are missing; sequencing was by immunoSEQ multiplex PCR. V, J and clone size are those of that table, while D and trimming were read from the DNA. Of more than 90,000 clones in the sample, around nine tenths were seen once. The sample belongs to a study of blood T cell repertoires in COVID-19. Study as a whole: COVID-19 samples, acute and convalescent, were from the United States, Italy and Spain. In each case, the material was cDNA or gDNA derived from T cells, B-cell-depleted T cells, or PBMCs.

The receptor's source is a man aged 35 to 55 with acute or convalescent COVID-19. The material sequenced was peripheral blood. The V gene is TRBV12-5, the J gene TRBJ2-2; 8 bases map to TRBD1. CDR3 in DNA: TGTGCTAGTGGTTTGGAGACTCAGGGGGCCTCGAACACCGGGGAGCTGTTTTTT. This gives the protein CASGLETQGASNTGELFF.